The table lists the clone carrying this T cell receptor beta chain with a count of one. The data are from a study of T cell changes during pregnancy in multiple sclerosis. The protocol was immunoSEQ multiplex PCR, while the TCRdb copy is restricted to in-frame clones and leaves out a portion. The data show about 70,000 clones, 92% seen once. Germline V gives CDR1 SGHRS, CDR2 YFSETQ. CDR3 length: 14 residues. V was trimmed by 3 bases and J by 0 bases, leaving 9 bases between them. This receptor was obtained from a female donor with multiple sclerosis, enrolled in a pregnancy study. The chain uses TRBV5-1 and TRBJ1-1, with a weak D call TRBD1 (6 bases). This sample comprised peripheral blood, obtained after pregnancy. The CDR3 DNA reads as TGCGCCAGCAGCTCGGACAGACTGAACACTGAAGCTTTCTTT. This sequence encodes CASSSDRLNTEAFF.